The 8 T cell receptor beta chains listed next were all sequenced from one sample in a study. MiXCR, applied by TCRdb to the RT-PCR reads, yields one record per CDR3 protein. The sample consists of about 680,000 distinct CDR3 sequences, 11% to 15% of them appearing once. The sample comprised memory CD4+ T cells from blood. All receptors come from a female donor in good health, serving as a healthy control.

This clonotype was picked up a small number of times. DNA of the CDR3: TGCGCCAGCAGCTTAGGACTGAACTACAATGAGCAGTTCTTC. Its translation: CASSLGLNYNEQFF. The chain is built from TRBV5-1 and TRBJ2-1; D perhaps matches TRBD2 (5 bases). The germline V gene has CDR1 SGHRS and CDR2 YFSETQ. The CDR3 consists of 14 residues. V lost 2 bases, J lost 3 bases, and 9 bases lay in between. Supplemented by reference TRBV5-1 and TRBJ2-1, the full variable domain reads KAGVTQTPRYLIKTRGQQVTLSCSPISGHRSVSWYQQTPGQGLQFLFEYFSETQRNKGNFPGRFSGRQFSNSRSEMNVSTLELGDSALYLCASSLGLNYNEQFFGPGTRLTVL.

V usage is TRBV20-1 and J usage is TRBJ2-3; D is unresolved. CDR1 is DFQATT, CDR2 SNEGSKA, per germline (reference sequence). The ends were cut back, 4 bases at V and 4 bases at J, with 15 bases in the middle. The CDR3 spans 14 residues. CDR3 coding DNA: TGCAGTGCTACCCCCCTTAGAGCAGCAGATACGCAGTATTTT. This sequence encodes CSATPLRAADTQYF.

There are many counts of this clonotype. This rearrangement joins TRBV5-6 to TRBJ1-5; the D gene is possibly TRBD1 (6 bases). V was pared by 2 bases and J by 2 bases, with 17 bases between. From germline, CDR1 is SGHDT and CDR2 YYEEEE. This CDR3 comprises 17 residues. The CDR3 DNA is TGTGCCAGCAGCTTCGGTTTAGGCAGGGGCGGCAATCAGCCCCAGCATTTT. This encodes CASSFGLGRGGNQPQHF.

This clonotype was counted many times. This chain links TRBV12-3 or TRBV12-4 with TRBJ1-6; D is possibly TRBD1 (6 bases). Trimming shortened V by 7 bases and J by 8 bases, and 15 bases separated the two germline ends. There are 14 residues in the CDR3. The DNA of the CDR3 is TGTGCCAGCACTAGAGGGGGAGATCATTCACCCCTCCACTTT. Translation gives CASTRGGDHSPLHF.

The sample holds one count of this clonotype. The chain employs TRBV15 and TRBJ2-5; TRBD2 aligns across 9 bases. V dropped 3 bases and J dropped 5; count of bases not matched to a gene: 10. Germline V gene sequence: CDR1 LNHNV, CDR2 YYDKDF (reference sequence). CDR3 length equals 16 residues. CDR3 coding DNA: TGTGCCACCAGCAGCGGGAGCGGGGGGTCGCGGGAGACCCAGTACTTC. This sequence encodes CATSSGSGGSRETQYF.

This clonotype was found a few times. The CDR3 DNA is TGCAGTGCTAGGAGACAGGGTTTTTTAGAGACCCAGTACTTC. The encoded protein is CSARRQGFLETQYF. This chain links TRBV20-1 with TRBJ2-5; 7 bases match TRBD1. With 3 bases clipped from V and 4 bases from J, the junction kept 8 bases outside the gene matches. This CDR3 spans 14 amino acids. Germline-derived CDR1 and CDR2 are DFQATT and SNEGSKA (reference sequence).

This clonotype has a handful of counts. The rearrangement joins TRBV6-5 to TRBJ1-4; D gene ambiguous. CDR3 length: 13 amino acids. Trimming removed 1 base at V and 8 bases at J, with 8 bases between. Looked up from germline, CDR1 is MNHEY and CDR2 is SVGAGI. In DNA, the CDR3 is TGTGCCAGCAGTTACTGGACGGGGGAAAAACTGTTTTTT. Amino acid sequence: CASSYWTGEKLFF.

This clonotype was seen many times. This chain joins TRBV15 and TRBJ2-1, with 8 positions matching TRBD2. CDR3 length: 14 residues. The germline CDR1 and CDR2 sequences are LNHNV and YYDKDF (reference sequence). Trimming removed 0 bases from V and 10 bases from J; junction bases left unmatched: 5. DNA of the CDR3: TGTGCCACCAGCAGAGATCTGACTAGCGAAGAGCAGTTCTTC. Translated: CATSRDLTSEEQFF.